This entry lists 13 T cell receptor beta chains sequenced from one sample in a study of blood T cell repertoires in COVID-19. Sequencing was performed with immunoSEQ multiplex PCR; in TCRdb, only in-frame clones are kept and a portion is missing. The sample has about 97,000 clones, roughly 92% seen once; the top ten hold approximately 1.9%. The sequencing sample was made of peripheral blood. The source of these receptors is a woman in her forties or fifties with COVID-19, enrolled during active disease.

The rearrangement links TRBV12-5 to TRBJ1-1, with 8 positions matching TRBD1. Trimming at V came to 6 bases and at J to 7 bases, leaving 4 bases not matched to a gene. CDR3 length: 12 amino acids. Germline lookup yields CDR1 LGHNT and CDR2 FRNRAP. The CDR3 DNA reads TGTGCTAGTGGGCCAGGGGGCGATGAAGCTTTCTTT. This sequence encodes CASGPGGDEAFF.

The V gene is TRBV24-1, the J gene TRBJ2-2; the match to TRBD1 covers 8 bases. Germline V CDR1 and CDR2: KGHDR, SFDVKD. V trimming: 4 bases; J trimming: 6 bases; junction bases outside the gene matches: 6. The CDR3 loop spans 15 amino acids. CDR3 region: CATSERTGQAGELFF. CDR3 DNA sequence: TGTGCCACCAGTGAGCGGACAGGGCAAGCCGGGGAGCTGTTTTTT.

The rearrangement joins TRBV15 to TRBJ2-7, with 13 positions matching TRBD2. The CDR3 is 19 amino acids. Looked up from germline, CDR1 is LNHNV and CDR2 is YYDKDF (reference sequence). Trimming took 0 bases from V and 1 from J; bases not matched to a gene: 9. CDR3 in amino acids: CATSRDLVPGLAGSYEQYF. In DNA, the CDR3 is TGTGCCACCAGCAGAGATCTCGTTCCGGGACTAGCGGGGTCCTACGAGCAGTACTTC.

The gene calls are TRBV20-1 and TRBJ2-3, with unresolved D. Trimming stripped 3 bases from V and 6 bases from J, with 10 bases between. Germline V gene lookup returns CDR1 DFQATT and CDR2 SNEGSKA (reference sequence). This CDR3 is built from 12 residues. For the CDR3, the DNA is TGCAGTGCTAGTAGTGACTGGGATACGCAGTATTTT. Protein sequence: CSASSDWDTQYF.

This chain joins TRBV19 and TRBJ1-1; TRBD1 matches 7 bases. Germline V gives CDR1 LNHDA, CDR2 SQIVND (reference sequence). The length of the CDR3 is 14 residues. V shed 8 bases and J 4 bases; nucleotides not matched to a gene: 10. Here the CDR3 DNA reads TGTGCCAGTTTACTCTCCGGGACAGCCACTGAAGCTTTCTTT. Its protein product is CASLLSGTATEAFF.

In this sample, this clone turned up once. V and J are TRBV25-1 and TRBJ1-2; a weak D match, TRBD1 (6 bases). The CDR3 is 12 amino acids. Per germline, CDR1 MGHDK and CDR2 SYGVNS. V lost 5 bases to trimming and J lost 8 bases, with 12 bases between them. The CDR3 nucleotides are TGTGCCAGCAGTCAACAGGGCCAAGGCTACACCTTC. Translation: CASSQQGQGYTF.

V is TRBV19 and J is TRBJ2-1; maybe TRBD2 (6 bases). Germline-derived CDR1 and CDR2 are LNHDA and SQIVND (reference sequence). The CDR3 runs to 14 residues. Trimming stripped 7 bases from V and 8 bases from J, with 18 bases between. The CDR3 loop reads CASTVGLKGDEQFF. CDR3 DNA: TGTGCCAGTACCGTCGGACTAAAAGGGGATGAGCAGTTCTTC.

This chain uses TRBV4-1 with TRBJ1-2; perhaps TRBD1 as D (6 bases). The length of the CDR3 is 15 residues. Germline loops: CDR1 MGHRA, CDR2 YSYEKL. Trimming left V 0 bases short and J 5 bases short, with 13 bases between. The CDR3, as DNA: TGCGCCAGCAGCCAAGAGTTGGCCAGGGGTTATGGCTACACCTTC. Its protein product is CASSQELARGYGYTF.

This sequence joins TRBV24-1 and TRBJ2-3; D is perhaps TRBD2 (5 bases). The CDR3 spans 15 residues. Germline V CDR1 and CDR2: KGHDR, SFDVKD. The germline V and J ends were trimmed by 3 bases and 5 bases, with 14 bases remaining between them. The CDR3 sequence: CATSDGSGKLDTQYF. In DNA, the CDR3 is TGTGCCACCAGTGATGGGTCCGGGAAGTTAGATACGCAGTATTTT.

V is TRBV9 and J is TRBJ2-3; no clear D gene. This CDR3 spans 15 amino acids. Looked up from germline, CDR1 is SGDLS and CDR2 is YYNGEE. Trimming left V 4 bases short and J 6 bases short, with 18 bases between. The CDR3 DNA reads as TGTGCCAGCAGCCCCGGTCCCAGGATCCTCGATACGCAGTATTTT. Translating it yields CASSPGPRILDTQYF.

The V call is TRBV7-8, the J call TRBJ1-6; D may be TRBD1 (6 bases). The V and J ends lost 4 bases and 10 bases respectively, with 20 bases between them. The germline gives CDR1 SGHVS, CDR2 FQNEAQ. CDR3 size: 16 residues. As DNA, the CDR3 is TGTGCCAGCAGCTCAAAACAGGGCGCCTTAGGATCACCCCTCCACTTT. This encodes CASSSKQGALGSPLHF.

The J gene is TRBJ1-5, the V gene TRBV4-3; TRBD1 agrees at 7 bases. Germline trimming cut 1 base from V and 8 bases from J; bases unmatched to any gene: 5. Germline CDR1 is LGHNA and CDR2 is YSLEER. The CDR3 length is 14 residues. The CDR3 bases are TGCGCCAGCAGCCAAGCACAGGGGAGCAAGCCCCAGCATTTT. Its protein is CASSQAQGSKPQHF.

This chain connects TRBV28 to TRBJ1-3; D is undetermined. The CDR3 is 13 residues long. V gave up 8 bases and J gave up 0 bases, with 8 bases separating them. The germline V gene has CDR1 MDHEN and CDR2 SYDVKM. The CDR3 loop reads CASPSSSGNTIYF. For the CDR3, the DNA is TGTGCCAGCCCCTCTAGCTCTGGAAACACCATATATTTT.